This entry concerns a single T cell receptor beta chain. Its specific antigen is unknown. No much larger clone exists at a distance of one base, and base qualities are not known. The library relied on the immunoSEQ multiplex PCR assay. For the multiplex PCR, a mixture combining 60 forward primers for TCR Vbeta segments and 13 reverse primers for TCR Jbeta segments was used. Amplification of the CDR3 region of rearranged TCR beta genes was performed with a multiplex PCR assay on genomic DNA. The amplified TCR beta libraries were sequenced on the Illumina HiSeq System as 87-base-pair reads. The study's own analysis went as follows. A later analysis counted some 74 million unique TCR beta chains across the 666 repertoires, and some 11 million of these chains were shared by at least two donors. A nearest-neighbor algorithm error-corrected the raw reads and collapsed the reads into unique sequences, merging closely related sequences to remove PCR and sequencing errors. Alignment of CDR3 sequences to IMGT reference sequences was used to assign V, D and J gene segments. Each retained sequence needed at least a six-nucleotide match to both a V gene segment and a J gene segment. Rearrangements were called productive when the CDR3 lacked stop codons and stayed in frame with V and J; all others were non-productive. Following IMGT convention, CDR3 was defined as the stretch from the second conserved V-encoded cysteine up to the conserved J-encoded phenylalanine. The earlier analysis of approximately 500 of the donors excluded sequences that lacked an unambiguous match to a single V gene segment. An earlier analysis of fewer than 650 of the donors classified V segments as functional when productive rearrangements were above 56.7% and as segregating when the standard deviation between donors was above 5%. To diagnose cytomegalovirus status from the catalog of TCR beta chain sequences, a statistical classification framework was built. In a later analysis, V and J genes were assigned by comparing TCR nucleotide sequences against IMGT/GENE-DB human TR gene sequences. A later analysis assigned CDR3 sequences and most-parsimonious VDJ recombination scenarios with the TCRdist pipeline. In a later analysis, every TCR beta chain was defined by the combination of its CDR3 amino acid sequence and its V-gene family, and reads without a unique V-gene family were dropped. As a way to deal with suspected cross-contamination and a sequencing artifact, a later analysis dropped approximately 590 nucleotide sequences that were highly shared and had low generation probability. For each public chain, a later analysis derived a clonal expansion index from normalized ranks of inferred template counts within each repertoire. Generation probabilities in a later analysis came from a VDJ recombination model fitted to out-of-frame rearrangements, and those results were checked against IGoR. Hypergeometric tests were used in a later analysis to score TCR-TCR, TCR-HLA and TCR-CMV co-occurrence, with a repertoire-size bias correction applied to the TCR pairs. False discovery rates were estimated in a later analysis by permuting HLA or CMV assignments 20 times. In a later analysis, co-occurring TCRs were grouped with DBSCAN, and TCRdist sequence similarity was added when clustering was performed within HLA-allele-positive subsets. Repertoires with fewer than 30,000 or more than 120,000 public chains, plus five repertoires with anomalous nucleotide sharing, were excluded from co-occurrence clustering. TCRdb re-hosts the immuneACCESS table, in-frame sequences only. Its copies lack some clones; in the studies checked, an unresolved V gene accounts for under half of them, and the cause for the rest is not known. That table is the source of V, J and clone size, and D and trimming were worked out from the DNA. This sample is represented by 110,000 to 150,000 clones; about 75% of them were singletons. Around 4.2% of the sample lies in the top ten.

The cohort comprised around 700 healthy bone marrow donors. At the time of sampling, all cohort members were nominally healthy, though unrecorded immune exposures were likely present. The donor tested CMV seronegative, placing the donor among the 350 or so seronegative members of the cohort. Each donor provided a peripheral blood sample, and peripheral blood mononuclear cells were used for TCR beta sequencing. Genomic DNA was extracted from the blood cell samples with the Qiagen DNeasy Blood Extraction Kit. After removal of 4 bases from V and 4 bases from J, the junction retains 6 bases not matched to a gene. The germline V gene gives CDR1 as SGDLS and CDR2 as YYNGEE. The CDR3 holds 16 amino acids from the cysteine to the phenylalanine. The sequence is cut down to CDR3 DNA, 48 bases in frame from base 1. The source of the sample is a study of cytomegalovirus exposure and HLA in healthy donors (dated by TCRdb to the late 2010s). For the study in its entirety: According to an earlier analysis of several hundred of the donors, about 179 million T cells yielded roughly 100 million unique TCR beta sequences and roughly 280 Gb of sequence data. In a later genetic analysis, genome-wide SNP genotypes for about three fifths of the roughly 670 donors were used, and that subset was treated as a discovery cohort. Alongside the repertoire data, information on donor age, sex, ethnicity and CMV serostatus was compiled. HLA typing included class I and class II loci at four-digit resolution. Rather than drawing on any new phenotypic data, the later analysis identified candidate immune exposures from TCR beta sequences and the way those sequences occurred across donors. The number of typed donors differed by locus: 629-630 for A, B, C, DRB1 and DQB1; approximately 520 for DQA1; some 610 for DPA1; and around 450 for DPB1. The study aimed to test whether cataloging public T cell receptors could reveal signatures of past pathogen exposure. The study combined high-throughput TCR immunosequencing, statistical association of individual TCRs with disease status, and machine learning to predict cytomegalovirus infection status. On average, around 230,000 unique TCR beta nucleotide sequences were sequenced per donor among about 400 genotyped donors of the cohort, with roughly 20% of those sequences being non-productive. To study patterns of TCR occurrence, a later analysis re-analyzed previously published TCR beta repertoires from 650 to 750 donors and added high-resolution HLA genotyping. An early release that covered roughly 600 HLA-typed donors contained about 300 gigabases of sequencing data and approximately 85 million unique TCR sequences. To decide whether each TCR beta V gene segment behaved as functional or pseudogenic, an earlier analysis of approximately 620 of the donors relied on high-throughput TCR beta sequencing. The T cell repertoires of around 730 subjects were profiled by immunosequencing and related to cytomegalovirus serostatus. Four to six DR-DQ haplotypes were handled as single units for association and clustering, since linkage in the cohort was strong. Along with the roughly 670-subject first cohort, a separate validation cohort of over a hundred different subjects was used. Among the roughly 400 genotyped donors, around 81% belonged to the genetic ancestry cluster associated with self-reported Caucasian donors. Every repertoire in the discovery cohort had been generated on one and the same sequencing platform.

Overall study results and their limits: Cytomegalovirus status was reported to be diagnosed by the classifier with high specificity and sensitivity in both the original and validation cohorts. An association between a missense DCLRE1C variant and V-gene and J-gene trimming of TCR beta chains was found in a later genetic analysis and replicated in an independent cohort. When HLA alleles, especially DR and DQ, strongly co-occurred, attributing TCR associations to individual alleles was difficult. Because HLA typing was missing for some donors at each locus, association tests included only the typed subset. A later analysis found that most CMV-associated TCR beta chains appeared HLA-restricted, with HLA associations seemingly driven largely by CMV exposure. Presence/absence analyses assumed roughly uniform sequencing depth across donors, an assumption that may not hold. According to the authors, the approach could potentially be generalized to other disease states and immunological phenotypes. Broadly in line with IMGT annotations, most TCR beta V segments showed up in productive rearrangements about 87% or about 30% of the time in an earlier analysis of roughly 590 of the donors. In a later analysis, TCR association rates were found to vary across HLA loci, with the most associated TCRs seen for DRB1 alleles and the fewest for HLA-C alleles. The 87-base-pair reads could not distinguish some IMGT-functional V segments, including TRBV6-2 and TRBV6-3, so those segments were excluded. A cluster of highly shared sequence variants was judged likely to be a technical artifact of the sequencing pipeline. A later analysis reported that several top co-occurrence clusters appeared linked to parvovirus B19, influenza, CMV and Epstein-Barr virus. Immune exposure information for the cohort was limited to CMV serostatus. Because counts were too low, about 15 rarely observed V segments, including chromosome 9 orphons, were left out of the earlier analysis of a few hundred of the donors. While some public TCRs were present in many individuals, most TCR sequences turned up only very rarely across donors. A later analysis associated 16,951 TCR beta sequences with specific HLA alleles at a false discovery rate of 0.05. Correlated functional status among segregating V segments might be attributable to linkage disequilibrium, but an unknown experimental factor could not be ruled out. A total of fewer than 200 TCR beta chains were listed by the study as associated with cytomegalovirus. A further reported finding was that TCR beta sequences accurately predicted the HLA-A and HLA-B alleles for most subjects in the first cohort. The cohort was sequenced for TCR beta chains only, and without alpha or paired-chain data the features that could be detected were limited. In vitro tests confirmed that three of the cytomegalovirus-associated TCR beta chains recognize cytomegalovirus antigens. A later genetic analysis reported fewer N-insertions in productive TCRs among donors in an Asian-associated ancestry cluster than the roughly 690-donor mean. In a later analysis, HLA-associated TCR beta chains were found to be more clonally expanded and to have lower generation probabilities than equally common non-associated chains.

Sequencing was performed on PBMCs. This TCR came from a man aged 55 to 70 in good health and CMV-seronegative. The chain uses TRBV9 and TRBJ1-3, and 12 junction bases match TRBD1. The CDR3 here reads CASSQGQGAYGNTIYF. The DNA sequence is as follows: TGTGCCAGCAGCCAGGGACAGGGGGCTTACGGAAACACCATATATTTT.